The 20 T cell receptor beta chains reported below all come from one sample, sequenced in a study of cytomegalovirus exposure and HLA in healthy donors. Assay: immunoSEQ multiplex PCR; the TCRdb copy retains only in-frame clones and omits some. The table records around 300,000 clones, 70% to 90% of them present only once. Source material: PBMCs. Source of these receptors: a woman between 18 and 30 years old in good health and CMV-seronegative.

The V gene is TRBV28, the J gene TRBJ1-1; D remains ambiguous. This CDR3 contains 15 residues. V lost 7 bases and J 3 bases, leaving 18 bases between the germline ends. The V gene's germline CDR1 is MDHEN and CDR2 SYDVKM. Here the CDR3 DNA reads TGTGCCAGCACCCTTGAGCGGGTAGGGTACACTGAAGCTTTCTTT. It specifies CASTLERVGYTEAFF.

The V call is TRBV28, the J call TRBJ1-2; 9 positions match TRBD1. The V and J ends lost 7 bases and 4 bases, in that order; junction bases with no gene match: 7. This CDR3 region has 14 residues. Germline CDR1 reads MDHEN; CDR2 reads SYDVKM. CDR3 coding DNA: TGTGCCAGCACTCCGGGACAGGGAATCTATGGCTACACCTTC. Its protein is CASTPGQGIYGYTF.

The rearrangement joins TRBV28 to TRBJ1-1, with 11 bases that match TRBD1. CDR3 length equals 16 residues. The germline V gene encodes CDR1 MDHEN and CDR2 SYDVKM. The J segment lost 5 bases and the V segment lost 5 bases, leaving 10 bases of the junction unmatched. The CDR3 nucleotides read TGTGCCAGCAGTATCCGGACAGGGGGCGGGGCGACTGAAGCTTTCTTT. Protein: CASSIRTGGGATEAFF.

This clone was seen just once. The CDR3 bases are TGTGCCTGGAGGAAGAACAGCGGGGGGGATGGCTACACCTTC. Translating it yields CAWRKNSGGDGYTF. The rearrangement links TRBV30 to TRBJ1-2; TRBD1 might be the D (5 bases). Trimming removed 3 bases from V and 6 bases from J, with 17 bases in between. This CDR3 spans 14 amino acids. CDR1 GTSNPN and CDR2 SVGIG come from the germline V gene (reference sequence).

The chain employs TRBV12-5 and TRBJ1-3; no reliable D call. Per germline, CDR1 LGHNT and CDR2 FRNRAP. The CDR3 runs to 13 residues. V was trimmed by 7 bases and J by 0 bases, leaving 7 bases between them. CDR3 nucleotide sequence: TGTGCTAGTGCTGAGAGCTCTGGAAACACCATATATTTT. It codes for CASAESSGNTIYF.

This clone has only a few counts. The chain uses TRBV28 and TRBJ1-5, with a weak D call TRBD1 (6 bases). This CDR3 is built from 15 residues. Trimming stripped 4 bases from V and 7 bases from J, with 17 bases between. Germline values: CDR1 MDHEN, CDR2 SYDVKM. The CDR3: CASSWGPTGFQPQHF. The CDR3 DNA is TGTGCCAGCAGTTGGGGACCAACAGGGTTCCAGCCCCAGCATTTT.

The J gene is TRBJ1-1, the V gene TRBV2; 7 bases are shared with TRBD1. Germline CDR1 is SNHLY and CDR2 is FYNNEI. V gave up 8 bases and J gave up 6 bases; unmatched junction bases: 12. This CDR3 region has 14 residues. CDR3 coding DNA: TGTGCCAGCGTGACAGGGTACCTCAGGGCTGAAGCTTTCTTT. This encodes CASVTGYLRAEAFF.

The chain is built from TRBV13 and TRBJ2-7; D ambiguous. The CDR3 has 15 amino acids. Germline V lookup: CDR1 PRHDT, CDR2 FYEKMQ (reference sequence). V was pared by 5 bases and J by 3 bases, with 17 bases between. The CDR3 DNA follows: TGTGCCAGCAGCCCAAGAGCTAGGCAGAACTACGAGCAGTACTTC. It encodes CASSPRARQNYEQYF.

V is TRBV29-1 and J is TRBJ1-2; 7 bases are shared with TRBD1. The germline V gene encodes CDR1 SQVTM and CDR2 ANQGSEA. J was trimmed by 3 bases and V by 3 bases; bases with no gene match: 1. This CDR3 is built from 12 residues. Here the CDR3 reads CSVDRGYYGYTF. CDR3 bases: TGCAGCGTTGACAGGGGGTACTATGGCTACACCTTC.

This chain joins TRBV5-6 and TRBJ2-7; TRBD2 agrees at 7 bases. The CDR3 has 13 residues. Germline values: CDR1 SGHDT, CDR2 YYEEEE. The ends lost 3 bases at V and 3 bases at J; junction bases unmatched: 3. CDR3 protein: CASSYGGNYEQYF. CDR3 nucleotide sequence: TGTGCCAGCAGCTACGGGGGGAACTACGAGCAGTACTTC.

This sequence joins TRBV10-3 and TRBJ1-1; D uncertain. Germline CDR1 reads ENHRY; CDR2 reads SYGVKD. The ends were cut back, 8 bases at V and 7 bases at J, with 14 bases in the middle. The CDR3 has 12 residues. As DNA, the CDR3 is TGTGCCATCGGGCGGGAAGGAGGTGAAGCTTTCTTT. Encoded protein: CAIGREGGEAFF.

DNA for the CDR3: TGTGCCAGTAGTTCGAGGACTAGCGGGAGAGGAGAGACCCAGTACTTC. It encodes CASSSRTSGRGETQYF. V usage is TRBV19 and J usage is TRBJ2-5; TRBD2 matches 13 bases. The V segment lost 5 bases and the J segment 4 bases; nucleotides outside the gene matches: 7. CDR1 and CDR2 (germline): LNHDA, SQIVND (reference sequence). There are 16 residues in the CDR3.

CDR3 nucleotides: TGTGCCAGCAGCACCCTGACAGGCTCTGGAAACACCATATATTTT. The encoded protein is CASSTLTGSGNTIYF. The J gene is TRBJ1-3, the V gene TRBV5-6, with a tentative D call TRBD1 (6 bases). The CDR3 covers 15 residues. Per the germline V gene, CDR1 is SGHDT and CDR2 is YYEEEE. The germline V and J ends were trimmed by 4 bases and 0 bases, with 11 bases remaining between them.

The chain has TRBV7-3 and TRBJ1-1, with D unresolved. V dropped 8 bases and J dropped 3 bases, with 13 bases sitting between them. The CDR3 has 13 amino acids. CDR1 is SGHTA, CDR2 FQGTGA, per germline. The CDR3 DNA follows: TGTGCCAGCCGCCTGATGGGCCACACTGAAGCTTTCTTT. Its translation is CASRLMGHTEAFF.

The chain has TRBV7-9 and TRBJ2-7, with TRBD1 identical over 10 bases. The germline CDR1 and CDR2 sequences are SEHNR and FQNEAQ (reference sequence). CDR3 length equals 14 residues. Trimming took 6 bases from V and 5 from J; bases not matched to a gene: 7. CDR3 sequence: CASRGTGAVDEQYF. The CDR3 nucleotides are TGTGCCAGCAGGGGGACAGGGGCTGTGGACGAGCAGTACTTC.

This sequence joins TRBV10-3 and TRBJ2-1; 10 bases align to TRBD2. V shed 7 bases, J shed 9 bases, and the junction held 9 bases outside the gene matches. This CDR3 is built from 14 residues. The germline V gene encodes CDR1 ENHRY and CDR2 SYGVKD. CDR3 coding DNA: TGTGCCATCAAACCGGCTAGCGGGAGTGGTGAGCAGTTCTTC. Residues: CAIKPASGSGEQFF.

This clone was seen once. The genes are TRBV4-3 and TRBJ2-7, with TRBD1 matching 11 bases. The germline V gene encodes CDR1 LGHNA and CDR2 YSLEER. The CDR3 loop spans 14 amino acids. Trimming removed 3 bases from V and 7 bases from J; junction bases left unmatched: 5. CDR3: CASSHGQGAEEQYF. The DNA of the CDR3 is TGCGCCAGCAGCCACGGACAGGGGGCTGAGGAGCAGTACTTC.

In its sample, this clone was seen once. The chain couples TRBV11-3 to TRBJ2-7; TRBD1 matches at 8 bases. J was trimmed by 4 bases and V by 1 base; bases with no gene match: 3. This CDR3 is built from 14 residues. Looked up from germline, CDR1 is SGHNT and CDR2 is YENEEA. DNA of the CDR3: TGTGCCAGCAGCTTAGGGGGGACAGGTTACGAGCAGTACTTC. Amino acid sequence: CASSLGGTGYEQYF. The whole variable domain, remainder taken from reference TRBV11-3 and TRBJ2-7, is EAGVVQSPRYKIIEKKQPVAFWCNPISGHNTLYWYLQNLGQGPELLIRYENEEAVDDSQLPKDRFSAERLKGVDSTLKIQPAELGDSAVYLCASSLGGTGYEQYFGPGTRLTVT.

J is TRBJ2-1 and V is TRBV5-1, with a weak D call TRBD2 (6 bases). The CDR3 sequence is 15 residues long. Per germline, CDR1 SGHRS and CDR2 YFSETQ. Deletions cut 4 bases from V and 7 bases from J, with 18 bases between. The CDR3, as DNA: TGCGCCAGCAGCGAAAGCGGTAGCGGTCGGAATGAGCAGTTCTTC. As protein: CASSESGSGRNEQFF.

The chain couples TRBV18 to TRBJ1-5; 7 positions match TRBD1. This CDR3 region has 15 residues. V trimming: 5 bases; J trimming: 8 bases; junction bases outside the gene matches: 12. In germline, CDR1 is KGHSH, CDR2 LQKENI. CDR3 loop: CASSGTGVLNEPQHF. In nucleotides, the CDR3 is TGTGCCAGCTCAGGAACAGGGGTCTTAAATGAGCCCCAGCATTTT.